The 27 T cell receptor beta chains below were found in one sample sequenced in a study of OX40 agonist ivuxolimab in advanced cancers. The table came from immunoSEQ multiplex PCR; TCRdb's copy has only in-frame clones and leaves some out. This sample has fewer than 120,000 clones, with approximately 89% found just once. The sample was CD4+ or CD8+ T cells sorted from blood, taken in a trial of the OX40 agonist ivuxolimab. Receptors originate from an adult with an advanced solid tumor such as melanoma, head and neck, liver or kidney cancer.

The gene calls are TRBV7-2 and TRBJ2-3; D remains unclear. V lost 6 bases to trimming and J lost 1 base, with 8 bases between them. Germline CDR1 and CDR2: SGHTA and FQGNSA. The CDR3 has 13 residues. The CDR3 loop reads CASRYTGTDTQYF. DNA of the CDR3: TGTGCCAGCAGGTATACAGGCACAGATACGCAGTATTTT.

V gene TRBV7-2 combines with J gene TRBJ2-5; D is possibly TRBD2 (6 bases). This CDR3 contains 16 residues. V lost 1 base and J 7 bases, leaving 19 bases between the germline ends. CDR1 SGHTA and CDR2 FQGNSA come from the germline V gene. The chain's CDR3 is CASSLGRDGTGGTQYF. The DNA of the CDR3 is TGTGCCAGCAGCTTAGGGCGTGACGGGACCGGGGGGACCCAGTACTTC.

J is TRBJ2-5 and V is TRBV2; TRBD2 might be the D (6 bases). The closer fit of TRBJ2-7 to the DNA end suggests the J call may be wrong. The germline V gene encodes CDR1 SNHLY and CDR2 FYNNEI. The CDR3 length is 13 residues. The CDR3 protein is CASGEDLSYEQYF. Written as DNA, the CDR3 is TGTGCCAGCGGGGAGGACCTGTCCTACGAGCAGTACTTC.

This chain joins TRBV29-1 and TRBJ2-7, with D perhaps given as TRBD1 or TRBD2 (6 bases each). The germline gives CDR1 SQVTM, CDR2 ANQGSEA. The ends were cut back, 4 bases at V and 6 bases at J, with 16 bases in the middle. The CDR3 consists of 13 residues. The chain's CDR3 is CSVGRGGGREQYF. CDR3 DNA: TGCAGCGTTGGCCGCGGAGGGGGACGCGAGCAGTACTTC.

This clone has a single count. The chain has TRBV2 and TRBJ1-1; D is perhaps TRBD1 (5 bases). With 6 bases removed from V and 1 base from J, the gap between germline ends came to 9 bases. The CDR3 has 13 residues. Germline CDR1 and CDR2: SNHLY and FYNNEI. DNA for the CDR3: TGTGCCAGCAGCGCCGACAGGAACACTGAAGCTTTCTTT. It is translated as CASSADRNTEAFF.

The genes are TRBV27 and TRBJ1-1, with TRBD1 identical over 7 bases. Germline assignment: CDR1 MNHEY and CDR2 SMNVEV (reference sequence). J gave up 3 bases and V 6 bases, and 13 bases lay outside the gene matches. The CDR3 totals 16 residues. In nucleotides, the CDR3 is TGTGCCAGCAGACTCTTCGGGACAGCCGATGACACTGAAGCTTTCTTT. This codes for CASRLFGTADDTEAFF.

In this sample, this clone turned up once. This chain's CDR3 is CASSQNFFSGRNTGELFF. CDR3 sequence (DNA): TGTGCCAGCAGCCAAAATTTTTTTTCGGGACGGAACACCGGGGAGCTGTTTTTT. J is TRBJ2-2 and V is TRBV5-5; D is tentatively TRBD1 or TRBD2 (5 bases each). CDR1 and CDR2 from the germline V gene are SGHKS and YYEKEE (reference sequence). This CDR3 is built from 18 residues. Trimming left V 4 bases short and J 1 base short, with 20 bases between.

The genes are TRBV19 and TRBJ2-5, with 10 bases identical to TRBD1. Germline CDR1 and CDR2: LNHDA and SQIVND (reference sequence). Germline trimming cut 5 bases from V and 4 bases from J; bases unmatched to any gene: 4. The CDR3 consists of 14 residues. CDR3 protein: CASSFRDRGETQYF. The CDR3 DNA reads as TGTGCCAGTAGTTTCCGGGACAGGGGAGAGACCCAGTACTTC.

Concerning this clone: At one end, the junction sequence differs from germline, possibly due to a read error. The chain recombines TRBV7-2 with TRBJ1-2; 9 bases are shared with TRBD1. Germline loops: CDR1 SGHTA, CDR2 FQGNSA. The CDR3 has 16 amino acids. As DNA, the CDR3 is TGTGCCAGCAGCCTAGCGGGACAGGGAATTGACTATGGCTACACCTTC. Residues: CASSLAGQGIDYGYTF.

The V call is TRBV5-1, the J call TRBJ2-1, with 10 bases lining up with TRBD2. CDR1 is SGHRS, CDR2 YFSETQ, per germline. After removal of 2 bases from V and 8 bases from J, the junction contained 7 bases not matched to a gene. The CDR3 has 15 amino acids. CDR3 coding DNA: TGCGCCAGCAGCTTATCTAGCGGGAGTATCTATGAGCAGTTCTTC. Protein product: CASSLSSGSIYEQFF.

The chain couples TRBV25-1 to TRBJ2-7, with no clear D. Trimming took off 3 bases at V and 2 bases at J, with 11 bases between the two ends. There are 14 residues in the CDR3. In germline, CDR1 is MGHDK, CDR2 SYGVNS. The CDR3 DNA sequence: TGTGCCAGCAGTGAGATGTCGATACCCTACGAGCAGTACTTC. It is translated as CASSEMSIPYEQYF.

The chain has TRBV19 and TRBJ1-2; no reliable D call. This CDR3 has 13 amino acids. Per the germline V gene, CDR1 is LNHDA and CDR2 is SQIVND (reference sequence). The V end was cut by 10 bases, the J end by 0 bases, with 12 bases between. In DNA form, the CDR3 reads TGTGCCACCGTCGGATTAGCTAACTATGGCTACACCTTC. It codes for CATVGLANYGYTF.

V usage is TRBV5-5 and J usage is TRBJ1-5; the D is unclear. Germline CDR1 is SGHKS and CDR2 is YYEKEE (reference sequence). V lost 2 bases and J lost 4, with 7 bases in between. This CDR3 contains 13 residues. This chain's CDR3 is CASSLTDNQPQHF. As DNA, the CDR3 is TGTGCCAGCAGCTTAACGGATAATCAGCCCCAGCATTTT.

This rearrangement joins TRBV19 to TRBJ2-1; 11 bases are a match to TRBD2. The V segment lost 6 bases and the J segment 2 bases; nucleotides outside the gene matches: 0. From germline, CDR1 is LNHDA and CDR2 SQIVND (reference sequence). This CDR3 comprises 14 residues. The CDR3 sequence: CASRTSGTYNEQFF. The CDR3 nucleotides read TGTGCCAGTAGGACTAGCGGGACCTACAATGAGCAGTTCTTC.

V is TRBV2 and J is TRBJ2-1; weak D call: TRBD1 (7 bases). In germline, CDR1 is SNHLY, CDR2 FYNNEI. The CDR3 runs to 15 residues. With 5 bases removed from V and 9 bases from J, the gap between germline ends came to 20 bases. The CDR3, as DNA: TGTGCCAGCAGTCCAGACAGGGCTGCCGGGGGTGAGCAGTTCTTC. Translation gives CASSPDRAAGGEQFF.

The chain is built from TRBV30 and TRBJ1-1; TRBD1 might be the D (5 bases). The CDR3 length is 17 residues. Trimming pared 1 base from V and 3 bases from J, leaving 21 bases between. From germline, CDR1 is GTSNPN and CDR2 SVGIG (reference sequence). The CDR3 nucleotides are TGTGCCTGGAGTGACAGGTTCGATTCCAATACCTACACTGAAGCTTTCTTT. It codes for CAWSDRFDSNTYTEAFF.

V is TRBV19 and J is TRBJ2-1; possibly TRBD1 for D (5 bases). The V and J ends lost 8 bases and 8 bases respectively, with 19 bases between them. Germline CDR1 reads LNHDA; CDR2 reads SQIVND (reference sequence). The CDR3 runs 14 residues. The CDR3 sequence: CASSTRVSGYEQFF. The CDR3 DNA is TGTGCCAGTTCGACCAGGGTTTCGGGCTATGAGCAGTTCTTC. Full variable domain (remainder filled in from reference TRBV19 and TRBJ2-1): DGGITQSPKYLFRKEGQNVTLSCEQNLNHDAMYWYRQDPGQGLRLIYYSQIVNDFQKGDIAEGYSVSREKKESFPLTVTSAQKNPTAFYLCASSTRVSGYEQFFGPGTRLTVL.

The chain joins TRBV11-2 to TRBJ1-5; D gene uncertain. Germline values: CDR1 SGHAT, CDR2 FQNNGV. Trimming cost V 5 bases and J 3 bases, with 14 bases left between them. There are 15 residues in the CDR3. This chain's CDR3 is CASSLSDGVNQPQHF. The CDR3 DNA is TGTGCCAGCAGCCTTTCCGACGGAGTCAATCAGCCCCAGCATTTT.

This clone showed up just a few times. The chain's CDR3 is CASMGRDTANYGYTF. The DNA for the CDR3 is TGTGCCAGCATGGGCCGGGACACGGCTAACTATGGCTACACCTTC. This sequence joins TRBV28 and TRBJ1-2; D perhaps matches TRBD1 (6 bases). CDR1 MDHEN and CDR2 SYDVKM come from the germline V gene. V was trimmed by 7 bases and J by 0 bases, leaving 15 bases between them. The CDR3 contains 15 residues.

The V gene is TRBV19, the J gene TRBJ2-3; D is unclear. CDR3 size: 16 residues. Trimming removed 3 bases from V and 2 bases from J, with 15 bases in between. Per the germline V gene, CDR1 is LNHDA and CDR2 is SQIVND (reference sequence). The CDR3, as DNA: TGTGCCAGTAGTATTCAGGCTCCCACCTCCACAGATACGCAGTATTTT. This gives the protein CASSIQAPTSTDTQYF.

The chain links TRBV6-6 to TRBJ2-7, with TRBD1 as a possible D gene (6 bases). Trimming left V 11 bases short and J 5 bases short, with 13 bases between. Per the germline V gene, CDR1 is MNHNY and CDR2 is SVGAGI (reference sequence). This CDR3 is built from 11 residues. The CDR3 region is CASTRGNEQYF. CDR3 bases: TGTGCCTCCACAAGGGGGAACGAGCAGTACTTC.

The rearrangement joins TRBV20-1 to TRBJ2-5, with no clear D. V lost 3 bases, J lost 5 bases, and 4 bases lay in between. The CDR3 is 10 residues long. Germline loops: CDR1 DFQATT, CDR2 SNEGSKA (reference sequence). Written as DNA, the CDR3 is TGCAGTGCTAGTATGGAGACCCAGTACTTC. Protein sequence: CSASMETQYF.

The CDR3 region has the DNA TGTGCCAGCAGCTTAGAGGGGAGGGGGCGGCGAAATTCACCCCTCCACTTT. The encoded protein is CASSLEGRGRRNSPLHF. The genes are TRBV7-8 and TRBJ1-6; 7 bases align to TRBD1. The V gene end was trimmed by 1 base and the J gene end by 7 bases; junction bases not matched to a gene: 10. This CDR3 contains 17 residues. Germline V gene data show CDR1 as SGHVS and CDR2 as FQNEAQ. Together with reference TRBV7-8 and TRBJ1-6, the CDR3 gives the full variable domain: GAGVSQSPRYKVAKRGQDVALRCDPISGHVSLFWYQQALGQGPEFLTYFQNEAQLDKSGLPSDRFFAERPEGSVSTLKIQRTQQEDSAVYLCASSLEGRGRRNSPLHFGNGTRLTVT.

DNA for the CDR3: TGTGCCAGCAGTTTATGGGGGACAGGGGGCTTCAATGAGCAGTTCTTC. Protein: CASSLWGTGGFNEQFF. The chain uses TRBV27 and TRBJ2-1; the match to TRBD1 covers 12 bases. Per the germline V gene, CDR1 is MNHEY and CDR2 is SMNVEV (reference sequence). The trim removed 1 base at V and 6 bases at J, leaving 4 bases unmatched. This CDR3 comprises 16 residues.

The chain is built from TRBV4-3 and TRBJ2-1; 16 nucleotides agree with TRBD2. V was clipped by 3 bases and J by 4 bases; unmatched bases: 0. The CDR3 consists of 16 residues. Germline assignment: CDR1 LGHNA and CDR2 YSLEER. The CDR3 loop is CASSQGLAGGYNEQFF. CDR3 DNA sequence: TGCGCCAGCAGCCAGGGACTAGCGGGAGGGTACAATGAGCAGTTCTTC.

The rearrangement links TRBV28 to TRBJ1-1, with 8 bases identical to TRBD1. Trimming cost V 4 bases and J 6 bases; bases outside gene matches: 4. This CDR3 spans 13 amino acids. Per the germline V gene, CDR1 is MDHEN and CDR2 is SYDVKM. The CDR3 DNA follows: TGTGCCAGCAGTTCCCCAGGGGGCTCTGAAGCTTTCTTT. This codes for CASSSPGGSEAFF.

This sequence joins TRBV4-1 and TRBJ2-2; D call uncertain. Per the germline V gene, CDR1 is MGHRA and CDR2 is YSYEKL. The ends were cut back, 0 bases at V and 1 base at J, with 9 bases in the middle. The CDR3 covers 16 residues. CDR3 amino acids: CASSQDMAGNTGELFF. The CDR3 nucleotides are TGCGCCAGCAGCCAAGATATGGCAGGGAACACCGGGGAGCTGTTTTTT.